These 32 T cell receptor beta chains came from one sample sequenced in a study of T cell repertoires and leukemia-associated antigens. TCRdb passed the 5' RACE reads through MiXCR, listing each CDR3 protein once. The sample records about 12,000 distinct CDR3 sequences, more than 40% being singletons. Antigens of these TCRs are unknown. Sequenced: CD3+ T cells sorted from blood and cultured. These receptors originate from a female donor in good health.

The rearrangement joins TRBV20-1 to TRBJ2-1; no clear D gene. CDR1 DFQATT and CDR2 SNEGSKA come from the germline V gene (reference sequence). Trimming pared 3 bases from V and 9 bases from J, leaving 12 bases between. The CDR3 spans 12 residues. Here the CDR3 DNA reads TGCAGTGCTAGTCTGCGGCTGGTTGAGCAGTTCTTC. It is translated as CSASLRLVEQFF.

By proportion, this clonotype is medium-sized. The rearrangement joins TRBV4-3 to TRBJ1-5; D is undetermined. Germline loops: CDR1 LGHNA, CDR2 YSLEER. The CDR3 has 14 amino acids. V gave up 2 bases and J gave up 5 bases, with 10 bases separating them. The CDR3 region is CASSQFSYHQPQHF. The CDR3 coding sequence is TGCGCCAGCAGCCAATTCAGCTATCATCAGCCCCAGCATTTT.

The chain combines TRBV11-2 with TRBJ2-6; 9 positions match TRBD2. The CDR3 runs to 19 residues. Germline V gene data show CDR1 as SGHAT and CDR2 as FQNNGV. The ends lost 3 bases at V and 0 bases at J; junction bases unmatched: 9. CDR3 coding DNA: TGTGCCAGCAGCTTCCCAGCGGGAGGTCTGATCTCTGGGGCCAACGTCCTGACTTTC. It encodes CASSFPAGGLISGANVLTF.

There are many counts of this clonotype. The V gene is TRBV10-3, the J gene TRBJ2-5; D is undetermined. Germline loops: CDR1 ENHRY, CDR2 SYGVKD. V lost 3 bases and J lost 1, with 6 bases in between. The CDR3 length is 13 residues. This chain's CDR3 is CAISDRPQETQYF. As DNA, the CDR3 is TGTGCCATCAGTGACAGGCCCCAAGAGACCCAGTACTTC.

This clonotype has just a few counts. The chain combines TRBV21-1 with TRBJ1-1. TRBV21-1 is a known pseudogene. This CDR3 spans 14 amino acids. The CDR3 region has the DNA TGTGCCAGCAGCAGCGGGACCTCCAGCCCCGTAGCTTTCTTT. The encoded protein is CASSSGTSSPVAFF.

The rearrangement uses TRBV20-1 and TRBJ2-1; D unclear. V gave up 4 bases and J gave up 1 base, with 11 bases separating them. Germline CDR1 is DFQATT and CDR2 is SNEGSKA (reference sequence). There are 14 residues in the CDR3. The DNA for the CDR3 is TGCAGTGCTATTCCGACGAGTTCCTACAATGAGCAGTTCTTC. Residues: CSAIPTSSYNEQFF.

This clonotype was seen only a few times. CDR3 protein: CASSLRGLNTGELFF. The DNA for the CDR3 is TGTGCCAGCAGCTTAAGGGGACTCAACACCGGGGAGCTGTTTTTT. The chain couples TRBV7-3 to TRBJ2-2; D is perhaps TRBD2 (6 bases). In germline, CDR1 is SGHTA, CDR2 FQGTGA. CDR3 size: 15 residues. Trimming removed 1 base from V and 2 bases from J, with 8 bases in between.

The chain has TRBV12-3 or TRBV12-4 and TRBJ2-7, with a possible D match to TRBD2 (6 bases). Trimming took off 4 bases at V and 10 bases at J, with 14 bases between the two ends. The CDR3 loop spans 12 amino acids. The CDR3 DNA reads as TGTGCCAGCAGTTCCGCCACCGGGACTCAGTACTTC. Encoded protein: CASSSATGTQYF.

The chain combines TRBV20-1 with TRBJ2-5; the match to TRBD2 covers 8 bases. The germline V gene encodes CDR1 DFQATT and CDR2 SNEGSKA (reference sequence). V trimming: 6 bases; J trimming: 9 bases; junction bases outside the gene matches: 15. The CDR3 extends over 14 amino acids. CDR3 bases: TGCAGTGCCCTGGGACGAGCGGGAGATAAGGCCCAGTACTTC. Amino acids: CSALGRAGDKAQYF.

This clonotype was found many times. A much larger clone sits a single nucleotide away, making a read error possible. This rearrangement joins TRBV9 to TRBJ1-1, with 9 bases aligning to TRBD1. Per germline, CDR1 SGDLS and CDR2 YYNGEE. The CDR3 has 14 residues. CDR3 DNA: TGTGCCGGCAGCCCCCGGGACAGGGCCCTTGAAGCTTTCTTT. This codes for CAGSPRDRALEAFF.

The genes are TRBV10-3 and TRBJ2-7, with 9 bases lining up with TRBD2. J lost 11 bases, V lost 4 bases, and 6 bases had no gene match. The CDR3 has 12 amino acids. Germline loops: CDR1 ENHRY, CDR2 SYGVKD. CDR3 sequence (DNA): TGTGCCATCAGTGCTAGCGGGACCCTGGAGTACTTC. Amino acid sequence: CAISASGTLEYF.

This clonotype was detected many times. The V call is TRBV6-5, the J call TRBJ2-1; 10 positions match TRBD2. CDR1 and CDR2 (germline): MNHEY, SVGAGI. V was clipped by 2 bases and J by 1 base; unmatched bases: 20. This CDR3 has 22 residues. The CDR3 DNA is TGTGCCAGCAGTTACAGGTATCGGGGTTCCCCGCCTAGCGGGAGTTCCTACAATGAGCAGTTCTTC. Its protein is CASSYRYRGSPPSGSSYNEQFF.

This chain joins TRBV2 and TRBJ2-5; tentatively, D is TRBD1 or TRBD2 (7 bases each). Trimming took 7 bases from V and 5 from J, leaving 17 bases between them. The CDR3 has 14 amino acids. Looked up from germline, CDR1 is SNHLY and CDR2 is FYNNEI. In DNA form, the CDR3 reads TGTGCCAGCACCCTGCCAGGGGGAGGGGAGACCCAGTACTTC. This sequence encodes CASTLPGGGETQYF.

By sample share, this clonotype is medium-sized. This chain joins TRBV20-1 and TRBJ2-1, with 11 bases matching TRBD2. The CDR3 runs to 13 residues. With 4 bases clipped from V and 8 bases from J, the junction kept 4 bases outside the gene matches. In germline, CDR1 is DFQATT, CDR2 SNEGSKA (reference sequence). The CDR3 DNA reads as TGCAGTGCTACGACTAGCGGGGCCTATGAGCAGTTCTTC. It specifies CSATTSGAYEQFF.

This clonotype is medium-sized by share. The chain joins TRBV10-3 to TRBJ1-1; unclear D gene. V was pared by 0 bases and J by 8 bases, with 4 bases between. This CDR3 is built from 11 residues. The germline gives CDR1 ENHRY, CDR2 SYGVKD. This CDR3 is CAISESREAFF. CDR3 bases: TGTGCCATCAGTGAGTCTAGGGAAGCTTTCTTT.

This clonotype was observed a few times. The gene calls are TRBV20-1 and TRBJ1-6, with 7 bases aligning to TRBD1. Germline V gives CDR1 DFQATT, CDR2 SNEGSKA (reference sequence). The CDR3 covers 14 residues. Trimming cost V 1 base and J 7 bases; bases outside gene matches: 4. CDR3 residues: CSARVRTGNSPLHF. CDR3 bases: TGCAGTGCTAGAGTCAGGACAGGAAATTCACCCCTCCACTTT.

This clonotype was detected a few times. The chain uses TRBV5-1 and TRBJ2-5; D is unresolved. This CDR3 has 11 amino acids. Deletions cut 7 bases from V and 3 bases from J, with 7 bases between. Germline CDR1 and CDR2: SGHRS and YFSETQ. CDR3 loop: CASEEKETQYF. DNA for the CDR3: TGCGCCAGCGAGGAAAAAGAGACCCAGTACTTC.

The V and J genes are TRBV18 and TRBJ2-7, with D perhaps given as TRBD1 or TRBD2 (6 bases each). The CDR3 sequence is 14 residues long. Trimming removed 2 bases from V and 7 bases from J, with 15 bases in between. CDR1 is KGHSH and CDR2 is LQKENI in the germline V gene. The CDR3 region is CASSPGLGAGEQYF. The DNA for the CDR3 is TGTGCCAGCTCACCAGGGCTGGGGGCGGGAGAGCAGTACTTC. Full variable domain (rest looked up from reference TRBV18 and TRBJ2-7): NAGVMQNPRHLVRRRGQEARLRCSPMKGHSHVYWYRQLPEEGLKFMVYLQKENIIDESGMPKERFSAEFPKEGPSILRIQQVVRGDSAAYFCASSPGLGAGEQYFGPGTRLTVT.

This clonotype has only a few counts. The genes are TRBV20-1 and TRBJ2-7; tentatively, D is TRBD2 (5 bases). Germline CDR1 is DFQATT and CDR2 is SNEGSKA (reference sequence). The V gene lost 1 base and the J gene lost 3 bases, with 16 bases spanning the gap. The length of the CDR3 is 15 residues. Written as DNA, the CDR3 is TGCAGTGCTAGAGCCTGGGAGAAAGGAGTCTACGAGCAGTACTTC. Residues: CSARAWEKGVYEQYF.

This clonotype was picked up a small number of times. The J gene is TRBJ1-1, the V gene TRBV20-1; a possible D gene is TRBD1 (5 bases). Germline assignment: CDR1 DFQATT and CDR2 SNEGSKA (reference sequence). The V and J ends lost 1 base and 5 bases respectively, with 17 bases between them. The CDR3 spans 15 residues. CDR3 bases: TGCAGTGCTAGAGGAGATGAGGGAGGGGATACTGAAGCTTTCTTT. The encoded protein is CSARGDEGGDTEAFF.

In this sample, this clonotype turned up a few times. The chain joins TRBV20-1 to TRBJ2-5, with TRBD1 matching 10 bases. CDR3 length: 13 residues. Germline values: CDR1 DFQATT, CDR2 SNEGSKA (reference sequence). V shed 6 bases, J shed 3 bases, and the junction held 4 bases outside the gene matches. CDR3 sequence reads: CSATGTGEETQYF. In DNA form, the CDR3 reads TGCAGTGCCACCGGGACAGGGGAAGAGACCCAGTACTTC.

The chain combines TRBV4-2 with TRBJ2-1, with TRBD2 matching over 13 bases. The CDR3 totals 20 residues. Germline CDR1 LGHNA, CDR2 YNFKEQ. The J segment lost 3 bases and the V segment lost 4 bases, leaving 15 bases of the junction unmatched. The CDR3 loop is CASSLNQLAGGSGSYNEQFF. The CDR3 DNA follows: TGTGCCAGCAGCCTTAACCAACTAGCGGGAGGGTCGGGAAGCTACAATGAGCAGTTCTTC.

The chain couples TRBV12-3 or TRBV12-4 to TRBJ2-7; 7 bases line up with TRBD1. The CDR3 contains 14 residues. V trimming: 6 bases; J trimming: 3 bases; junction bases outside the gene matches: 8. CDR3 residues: CASSQQGRVYEQYF. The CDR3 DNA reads TGTGCCAGCAGCCAACAGGGGAGAGTCTACGAGCAGTACTTC.

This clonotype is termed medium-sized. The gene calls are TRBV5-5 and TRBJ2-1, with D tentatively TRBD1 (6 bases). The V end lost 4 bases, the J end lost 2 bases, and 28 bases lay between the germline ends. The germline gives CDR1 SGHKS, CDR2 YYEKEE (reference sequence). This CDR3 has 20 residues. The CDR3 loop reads CASSRPAGDIPRGPYNEQFF. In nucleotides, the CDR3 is TGTGCCAGCAGCCGGCCAGCAGGGGATATTCCACGAGGACCCTACAATGAGCAGTTCTTC.

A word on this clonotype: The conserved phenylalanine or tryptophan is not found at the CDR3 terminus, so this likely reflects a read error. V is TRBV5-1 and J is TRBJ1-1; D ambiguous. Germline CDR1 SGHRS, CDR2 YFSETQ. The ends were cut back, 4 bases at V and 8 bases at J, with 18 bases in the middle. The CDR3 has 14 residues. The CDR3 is CASSTSSTPAEAFL. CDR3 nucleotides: TGCGCCAGCAGCACCTCTTCGACACCCGCAGAAGCTTTCTTA.

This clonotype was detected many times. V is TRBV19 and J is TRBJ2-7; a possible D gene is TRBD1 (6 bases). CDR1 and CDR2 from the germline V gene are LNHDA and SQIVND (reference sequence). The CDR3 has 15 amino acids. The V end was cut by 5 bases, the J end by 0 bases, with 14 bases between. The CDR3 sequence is CASSLHRESSYEQYF. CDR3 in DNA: TGTGCCAGTAGTTTACACAGGGAGAGCTCCTACGAGCAGTACTTC.

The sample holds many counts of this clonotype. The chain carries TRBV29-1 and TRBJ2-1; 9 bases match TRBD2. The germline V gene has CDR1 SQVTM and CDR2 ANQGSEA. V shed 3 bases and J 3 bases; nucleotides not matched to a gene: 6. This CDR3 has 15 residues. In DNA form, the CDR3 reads TGCAGCGTTGATGGGCGGGAGGGGCACTACAATGAGCAGTTCTTC. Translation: CSVDGREGHYNEQFF.

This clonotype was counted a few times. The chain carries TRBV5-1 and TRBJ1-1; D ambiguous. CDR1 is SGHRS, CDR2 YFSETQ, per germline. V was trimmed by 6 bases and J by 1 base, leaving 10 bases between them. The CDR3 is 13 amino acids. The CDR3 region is CASTRTANTEAFF. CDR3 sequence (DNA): TGCGCCAGCACTAGGACGGCGAACACTGAAGCTTTCTTT.

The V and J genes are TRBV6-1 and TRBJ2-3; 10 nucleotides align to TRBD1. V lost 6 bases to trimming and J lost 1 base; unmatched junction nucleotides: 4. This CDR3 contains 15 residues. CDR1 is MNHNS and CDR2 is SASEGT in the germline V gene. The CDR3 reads CASRSDRGRTDTQYF. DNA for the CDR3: TGTGCCAGCAGGTCCGACAGGGGGCGCACAGATACGCAGTATTTT.

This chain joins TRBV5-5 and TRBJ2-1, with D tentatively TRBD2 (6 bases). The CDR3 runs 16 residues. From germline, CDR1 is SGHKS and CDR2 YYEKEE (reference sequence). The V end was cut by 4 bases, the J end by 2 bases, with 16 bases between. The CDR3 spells CASSDRGGTPYNEQFF. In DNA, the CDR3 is TGTGCCAGCAGCGACCGGGGAGGTACCCCCTACAATGAGCAGTTCTTC.

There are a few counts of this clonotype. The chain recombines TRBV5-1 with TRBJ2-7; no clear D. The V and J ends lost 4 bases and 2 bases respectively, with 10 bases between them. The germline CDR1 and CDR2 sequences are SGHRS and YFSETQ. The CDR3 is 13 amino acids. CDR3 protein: CASSLGRTYEQYF. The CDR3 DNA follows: TGCGCCAGCAGCCTCGGACGGACCTACGAGCAGTACTTC.

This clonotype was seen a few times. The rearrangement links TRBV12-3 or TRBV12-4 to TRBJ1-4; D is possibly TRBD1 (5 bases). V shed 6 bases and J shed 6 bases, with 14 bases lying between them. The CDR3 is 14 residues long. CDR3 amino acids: CASRSRQGDEKLFF. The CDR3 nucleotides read TGTGCCAGCAGATCGCGGCAGGGAGATGAAAAACTGTTTTTT.